The 5 T cell receptor beta chains below come from one sample, sequenced in a study of blood T cell repertoires in COVID-19. Method: immunoSEQ multiplex PCR; TCRdb's copy keeps in-frame clones and lacks some. Of fewer than 350,000 clones listed, around 86% are singletons. The sample taken for sequencing was peripheral blood. These receptors were obtained from an older woman with active or convalescent COVID-19.

The chain uses TRBV2 and TRBJ2-2, with 9 bases identical to TRBD1. The junction had 4 bases not matched to a gene; V was cut back by 0 bases and J by 5 bases. This CDR3 spans 16 amino acids. Looked up from germline, CDR1 is SNHLY and CDR2 is FYNNEI. Here the CDR3 DNA reads TGTGCCAGCAGTGAAGCGGGGACAGGGATAACCGGGGAGCTGTTTTTT. Protein product: CASSEAGTGITGELFF.

V gene TRBV15 combines with J gene TRBJ1-5; tentative D call: TRBD1 (6 bases). The V end was cut by 7 bases, the J end by 0 bases, with 22 bases between. This CDR3 has 18 residues. Per the germline V gene, CDR1 is LNHNV and CDR2 is YYDKDF (reference sequence). This chain's CDR3 is CATISAHRVANSNQPQHF. Written as DNA, the CDR3 is TGTGCCACCATCAGCGCTCACAGGGTCGCTAATAGCAATCAGCCCCAGCATTTT.

The rearrangement links TRBV7-2 to TRBJ2-7, with D maybe TRBD2 (6 bases). In germline, CDR1 is SGHTA, CDR2 FQGNSA. V dropped 2 bases and J dropped 2 bases, with 10 bases sitting between them. The CDR3 extends over 14 amino acids. The CDR3 loop reads CASSLRREAYEQYF. The CDR3 DNA sequence: TGTGCCAGCAGCTTAAGGCGGGAAGCCTACGAGCAGTACTTC. Full variable domain (rest looked up from reference TRBV7-2 and TRBJ2-7): GAGVSQSPSNKVTEKGKDVELRCDPISGHTALYWYRQSLGQGLEFLIYFQGNSAPDKSGLPSDRFSAERTGGSVSTLTIQRTQQEDSAVYLCASSLRREAYEQYFGPGTRLTVT.

V and J are TRBV16 and TRBJ1-2; 11 bases match TRBD1. Germline trimming cut 4 bases from V and 3 bases from J; bases unmatched to any gene: 7. CDR1 KGHSY and CDR2 FQNENV come from the germline V gene. The length of the CDR3 is 16 residues. Written as DNA, the CDR3 is TGTGCCAGCAGCCGAGTCGGGACAGGGGGGGACTATGGCTACACCTTC. Translated: CASSRVGTGGDYGYTF.

The rearrangement uses TRBV6-5 and TRBJ1-4; D unclear. The ends were cut back, 7 bases at V and 7 bases at J, with 19 bases in the middle. The CDR3 is 15 residues long. Germline CDR1 and CDR2: MNHEY and SVGAGI. In nucleotides, the CDR3 is TGTGCCAGCAAGCAAGAGACGGGGATTGGTGAAAAACTGTTTTTT. Amino acids: CASKQETGIGEKLFF.